These 26 T cell receptor beta chains were sequenced from one sample in a study of cytomegalovirus exposure and HLA in healthy donors. This PCR relied on a set of 60 Vbeta primers and 13 Jbeta primers. Measured with immunoSEQ multiplex PCR; TCRdb has only the in-frame clones, and not every one. Here the sample spans approximately 110,000 clones, 79% being singletons. The sequencing input was PBMCs. These receptors were obtained from a woman aged 40 to 49 in good health and CMV-seronegative.

This clone appeared a single time. The chain carries TRBV5-1 and TRBJ2-5; D remains ambiguous. V dropped 4 bases and J dropped 3 bases, with 13 bases sitting between them. The CDR3 loop spans 14 amino acids. The V gene's germline CDR1 is SGHRS and CDR2 YFSETQ. CDR3 sequence (DNA): TGCGCCAGCAGCGCACAGTATCTGAAAGAGACCCAGTACTTC. Its translation is CASSAQYLKETQYF.

In the case of this clone: The same CDR3 can be traced to other DNA sequences in this sample. This chain joins TRBV7-9 and TRBJ1-5; the D is unclear. The germline V and J ends were trimmed by 5 bases and 0 bases, with 8 bases remaining between them. Germline-derived CDR1 and CDR2 are SEHNR and FQNEAQ (reference sequence). This CDR3 is built from 14 residues. CDR3 DNA: TGTGCCAGCAGCCCGGGAGCTAGCAATCAGCCCCAGCATTTT. The encoded protein is CASSPGASNQPQHF.

The chain uses TRBV19 and TRBJ2-1; TRBD1 might be the D (7 bases). The germline V gene has CDR1 LNHDA and CDR2 SQIVND (reference sequence). The CDR3 totals 18 residues. Deletions cut 0 bases from V and 6 bases from J, with 21 bases between. As DNA, the CDR3 is TGTGCCAGTAGTATAGAAGGTTTCGGGGGACAGACTTCCAATGAGCAGTTCTTC. It yields the protein CASSIEGFGGQTSNEQFF.

The gene calls are TRBV20-1 and TRBJ1-2; D gene ambiguous. Trimming removed 5 bases at V and 7 bases at J, with 11 bases between. The germline CDR1 and CDR2 sequences are DFQATT and SNEGSKA (reference sequence). CDR3 length equals 11 residues. The CDR3 sequence is CSAVMRSGYTF. CDR3 nucleotide sequence: TGCAGTGCTGTAATGCGATCTGGCTACACCTTC.

The CDR3 bases are TGTGCCAGTAGTATCCGTCAGAACCAAGAGACCCAGTACTTC. Translating gives CASSIRQNQETQYF. The chain joins TRBV19 to TRBJ2-5; D call uncertain. This CDR3 has 14 residues. The V end was cut by 3 bases, the J end by 0 bases, with 8 bases between. CDR1 LNHDA and CDR2 SQIVND come from the germline V gene (reference sequence).

The chain is built from TRBV9 and TRBJ1-1; tentative D call: TRBD1 (5 bases). Per the germline V gene, CDR1 is SGDLS and CDR2 is YYNGEE. The CDR3 sequence is 16 residues long. The V end was cut by 0 bases, the J end by 4 bases, with 16 bases between. CDR3 sequence (DNA): TGTGCCAGCAGCGTAGCCGCCCTCCTGGGGGGCACTGAAGCTTTCTTT. This gives the protein CASSVAALLGGTEAFF.

This clone was counted only a few times. The V and J genes are TRBV19 and TRBJ1-5; TRBD1 matches 7 bases. The CDR3 length is 16 residues. With V trimmed by 5 bases and J by 7 bases, 14 bases remained unmatched. CDR1 and CDR2 from the germline V gene are LNHDA and SQIVND (reference sequence). CDR3 protein: CASSPTTGSPNQPQHF. For the CDR3, the DNA is TGTGCCAGTAGTCCGACGACAGGGTCCCCCAACCAGCCCCAGCATTTT.

This chain uses TRBV6-6 with TRBJ2-3; D call uncertain. V lost 4 bases, J lost 5 bases, and 10 bases lay in between. The germline gives CDR1 MNHNY, CDR2 SVGAGI (reference sequence). CDR3 length: 13 amino acids. CDR3 nucleotide sequence: TGTGCCAGCAGTTCGGTGACGGGAGATACGCAGTATTTT. Translating gives CASSSVTGDTQYF.

The CDR3 protein is CASRITHRRSSTDTQYF. The CDR3 DNA follows: TGTGCCAGCCGAATCACACATAGGAGATCGAGCACAGATACGCAGTATTTT. The chain joins TRBV28 to TRBJ2-3; D gene ambiguous. Per germline, CDR1 MDHEN and CDR2 SYDVKM. V lost 8 bases to trimming and J lost 0 bases, with 21 bases between them. The CDR3 runs 17 residues.

V and J are TRBV5-1 and TRBJ2-7; 10 nucleotides agree with TRBD2. This CDR3 spans 15 amino acids. The germline gives CDR1 SGHRS, CDR2 YFSETQ. The V segment lost 4 bases and the J segment 3 bases; nucleotides outside the gene matches: 7. CDR3 sequence reads: CASSPATSGVYEQYF. The CDR3 region has the DNA TGCGCCAGCAGCCCGGCTACTAGCGGGGTCTACGAGCAGTACTTC.

V is TRBV15 and J is TRBJ2-1; 15 bases are shared with TRBD2. Germline-derived CDR1 and CDR2 are LNHNV and YYDKDF (reference sequence). V was clipped by 6 bases and J by 9 bases; unmatched bases: 18. The CDR3 consists of 19 residues. The DNA for the CDR3 is TGTGCCACCAGTCTAGGGGGATTGGGGACTAGCGGGGGGCAGGCTGAGCAGTTCTTC. It translates to CATSLGGLGTSGGQAEQFF.

V gene TRBV6-5 combines with J gene TRBJ2-7, with TRBD2 identical over 13 bases. This CDR3 has 15 amino acids. J was trimmed by 6 bases and V by 4 bases; bases with no gene match: 6. In germline, CDR1 is MNHEY, CDR2 SVGAGI. This CDR3 reads CASSSWTSGRTEQYF. DNA for the CDR3: TGTGCCAGCAGTTCCTGGACTAGCGGGAGAACCGAGCAGTACTTC.

This sequence joins TRBV11-2 and TRBJ1-2; D ambiguous. This CDR3 is built from 13 residues. Germline V gene data show CDR1 as SGHAT and CDR2 as FQNNGV. Trimming cost V 5 bases and J 10 bases, with 17 bases left between them. Written as DNA, the CDR3 is TGTGCCAGCAGCCCCATAAATGAGCGGTACTACACCTTC. Encoded protein: CASSPINERYYTF.

This sequence joins TRBV19 and TRBJ1-1, with 7 bases that match TRBD1. The CDR3 is 13 amino acids. V trimming: 5 bases; J trimming: 5 bases; junction bases outside the gene matches: 5. Germline CDR1 and CDR2: LNHDA and SQIVND (reference sequence). The CDR3 DNA reads TGTGCCAGTAGTGCGACAGGGAGTACTGAAGCTTTCTTT. Protein: CASSATGSTEAFF.

Notes on this clone: The same CDR3 can be traced to other DNA sequences in this sample. J is TRBJ1-2 and V is TRBV13, with unresolved D. Germline CDR1 PRHDT, CDR2 FYEKMQ (reference sequence). V dropped 5 bases and J dropped 1 base, with 8 bases sitting between them. This CDR3 region has 13 residues. CDR3 region: CASSPTDNYGYTF. The CDR3 DNA reads as TGTGCCAGCAGCCCAACAGATAACTATGGCTACACCTTC.

This chain connects TRBV14 to TRBJ2-5; the match to TRBD1 covers 9 bases. The V and J ends lost 3 bases and 4 bases, in that order; junction bases with no gene match: 6. This CDR3 has 15 residues. Germline V CDR1 and CDR2: SGHDN, FVKESK. This CDR3 reads CASSQDYRGRETQYF. The CDR3 DNA follows: TGTGCCAGCAGCCAGGACTACAGGGGGCGAGAGACCCAGTACTTC.

This chain joins TRBV28 and TRBJ2-5, with D perhaps matching TRBD2 (5 bases). There are 14 residues in the CDR3. V was clipped by 3 bases and J by 4 bases, with 12 bases between them. The germline V gene encodes CDR1 MDHEN and CDR2 SYDVKM. The CDR3 reads CASSFASSGETQYF. CDR3 nucleotides: TGTGCCAGCAGTTTCGCTAGCTCGGGAGAGACCCAGTACTTC.

The V and J genes are TRBV28 and TRBJ1-2, with TRBD1 matching 10 bases. V was clipped by 5 bases and J by 3 bases; unmatched bases: 6. Germline V gene lookup returns CDR1 MDHEN and CDR2 SYDVKM. This CDR3 is 15 amino acids long. CDR3 bases: TGTGCCAGCAGTGTGACAGGGGGCGATGACTATGGCTACACCTTC. Translating gives CASSVTGGDDYGYTF.

The V and J genes are TRBV4-3 and TRBJ1-2, with 8 bases fitting TRBD1. The CDR3 spans 15 residues. V shed 0 bases and J 2 bases; nucleotides not matched to a gene: 2. Germline assignment: CDR1 LGHNA and CDR2 YSLEER. In DNA form, the CDR3 reads TGCGCCAGCAGCCAAGATCGGGACAGGAACTATGGCTACACCTTC. Its translation is CASSQDRDRNYGYTF.

The chain joins TRBV9 to TRBJ2-3; possibly TRBD2 for D (6 bases). CDR3 length: 15 residues. The germline gives CDR1 SGDLS, CDR2 YYNGEE. V shed 4 bases and J shed 3 bases, with 15 bases lying between them. The CDR3 sequence: CASSPVTRGTDTQYF. The CDR3 nucleotides are TGTGCCAGCAGCCCGGTGACCCGGGGGACAGATACGCAGTATTTT.

This clone was recorded once. The chain combines TRBV12-5 with TRBJ2-3; D unresolved. Germline loops: CDR1 LGHNT, CDR2 FRNRAP. V gave up 3 bases and J gave up 5 bases, with 15 bases separating them. The CDR3 spans 15 residues. The CDR3, as DNA: TGTGCTAGTGGTTTCGAGGTCGGTGGTGGAGATACGCAGTATTTT. Translated, it gives CASGFEVGGGDTQYF.

This clone has only a few counts. This chain joins TRBV28 and TRBJ2-7; D remains unclear. The V end was cut by 3 bases, the J end by 13 bases, with 13 bases between. This CDR3 region has 11 residues. CDR1 and CDR2 (germline): MDHEN, SYDVKM. CDR3 sequence reads: CASSFDMAIYF. As DNA, the CDR3 is TGTGCCAGCAGTTTCGACATGGCAATCTACTTC.

The CDR3 nucleotides read TGCGCCAGCAGCTTGAGTCCGCAGGGGGCGCGGGGCGAAAAACTGTTTTTT. Residues: CASSLSPQGARGEKLFF. V gene TRBV5-1 combines with J gene TRBJ1-4; 8 nucleotides line up with TRBD1. Germline CDR1 and CDR2: SGHRS and YFSETQ. The CDR3 runs 17 residues. J lost 8 bases, V lost 1 base, and 13 bases had no gene match.

V is TRBV7-8 and J is TRBJ2-3, with TRBD2 matching 12 bases. The CDR3 is 14 amino acids. With 5 bases clipped from V and 5 bases from J, the junction kept 2 bases outside the gene matches. Germline lookup yields CDR1 SGHVS and CDR2 FQNEAQ. The CDR3 loop reads CASSRLAGVDTQYF. CDR3 nucleotide sequence: TGTGCCAGCAGCAGACTAGCGGGAGTAGATACGCAGTATTTT.

The chain is built from TRBV2 and TRBJ2-5; D is possibly TRBD1 (6 bases). V was pared by 3 bases and J by 5 bases, with 7 bases between. Germline CDR1 reads SNHLY; CDR2 reads FYNNEI. CDR3 length: 12 residues. CDR3 DNA sequence: TGTGCCAGCAGTGATCAGGGGGAGACCCAGTACTTC. Amino acid sequence: CASSDQGETQYF.

The DNA for the CDR3 is TGTGCCATCAGTGATCCTCTAGCGGGGAGCTACAATGAGCAGTTCTTC. The encoded protein is CAISDPLAGSYNEQFF. This rearrangement joins TRBV10-3 to TRBJ2-1; TRBD2 matches at 9 bases. The V segment lost 3 bases and the J segment 3 bases; nucleotides outside the gene matches: 6. The germline CDR1 and CDR2 sequences are ENHRY and SYGVKD. The CDR3 contains 16 residues.